A selection of T cell receptor beta chains follows, all from one sample in a study of early T cells in non-severe SARS-CoV-2 infection. TCRdb used MiXCR to reprocess the 5' RACE reads, holding one entry per CDR3 protein. The sample comprises about 40,000 distinct CDR3 sequences, about 4.9% of which are singletons, and around 4.7% rests with the top ten. The sample consisted of whole blood. Receptor source: an adult who was a healthcare worker with PCR-confirmed SARS-CoV-2 infection or an uninfected control (not recorded which). The CDR3 runs from the conserved cysteine through the conserved F or W. D genes are given only for firm matches. Where a row states a size, it is once, few, many or the class of an expanded clone; other rows omit it.

j_call cdr3_length clone_size v_call d_call cdr3_nt cdr3_aa
TRBJ2-1 15 few TRBV20-1 TRBD2 TGCAGTGCTAGAGATAAGCGGGACTATTACAATGAGCAGTTCTTC CSARDKRDYYNEQFF
TRBJ1-1 14 many TRBV9 - TGTGCCAGCAACCCGCTGGGGGGGAACACTGAAGCTTTCTTT CASNPLGGNTEAFF
TRBJ1-2 12 many TRBV19 - TGTGCCAGTAGTATACCCAACTATGGCTACACCTTC CASSIPNYGYTF
TRBJ2-7 15 many TRBV12-3/TRBV12-4 - TGTGCCAGCAGTTCACGGGAAGTAGGCTCCTACGAGCAGTACTTC CASSSREVGSYEQYF
TRBJ2-5 15 few TRBV20-1 - TGCAGTGCTAGAGATCTGGGTTCATACCAAGAGACCCAGTACTTC CSARDLGSYQETQYF
TRBJ2-5 16 few TRBV7-2 TRBD2 TGTGCCAGCAGCTTAGTGGCTGGACTAGCGGAAGAGACCCAGTACTTC CASSLVAGLAEETQYF
TRBJ1-1 14 few TRBV27 - TGTGCCAGCAGTTTGCGGGTCGGGAGAACTGAAGCTTTCTTT CASSLRVGRTEAFF
TRBJ1-6 12 few TRBV10-3 - TGTGCCACGACGGGGAATAATTCACCCCTCCACTTT CATTGNNSPLHF
TRBJ1-1 13 few TRBV6-2/TRBV6-3 - TGTGCCAGTCAATGGGCCCACGAAACTGAAGCTTTCTTT CASQWAHETEAFF
TRBJ1-1 13 many TRBV5-1 - TGCGCCAGCAGCCCTAACCAGGGGAATGAAGCTTTCTTT CASSPNQGNEAFF
TRBJ2-3 13 - TRBV20-1 - TGCAGTGCTGTTACCATAAGCACAGATACGCAGTATTTT CSAVTISTDTQYF
TRBJ2-1 14 many TRBV7-9 - TGTGCCAGCATCTTGAGCGAGCGGTACAATGAGCAGTTCTTC CASILSERYNEQFF
TRBJ2-7 14 - TRBV11-2 TRBD2 TGTGCCAGCAGCTCCCCAGCGGGGTTGGGCGAGCAGTACTTC CASSSPAGLGEQYF
TRBJ2-1 14 few TRBV6-6 TRBD1 TGTGCCAGCAAGCTGACAGGGATCTACAATGAGCAGTTCTTC CASKLTGIYNEQFF
TRBJ2-2 13 - TRBV30 - TGTGCCTGGAGTATAGGCTGGTCCGGGGAGCTGTTTTTT CAWSIGWSGELFF
TRBJ2-1 19 many TRBV5-1 - TGCGCCAGCAGCTTAGAGGCGGAAGACAACGGAGGGCGATACAATGAGCAGTTCTTC CASSLEAEDNGGRYNEQFF
TRBJ2-3 18 many TRBV7-9 TRBD2 TGTGCCAGCAGCTTAGCGACAACGTCTAGCGGGAACACAGATACGCAGTATTTT CASSLATTSSGNTDTQYF
TRBJ2-5 14 few TRBV10-2 - TGCGCCAGCAGTGACCAGGTCATAAAAGAGACCCAGTACTTC CASSDQVIKETQYF
TRBJ1-2 14 many TRBV27 - TGTGCCAGCAGCCAAAAAGGAGGGGGTTACGGCTACACCTTC CASSQKGGGYGYTF
TRBJ2-2 12 many TRBV24-1 - TGTGCCACCAGTGAGTCCACCGGGGAGCTGTTTTTT CATSESTGELFF
TRBJ1-2 14 - TRBV18 TRBD1 TGTGCCAGCTCGCCGGGACAGACTAACTATGGCTACACCTTC CASSPGQTNYGYTF
TRBJ2-1 17 few TRBV11-3 TRBD1 TGTGCCAGCAGCCCCGGAGGGTTCGACAGGGGATACAATGAGCAGTTCTTC CASSPGGFDRGYNEQFF
TRBJ1-4 13 many TRBV5-4 TRBD1 TGTGCCAGCAGCAGGGGGCTTGATGAAAAACTGTTTTTT CASSRGLDEKLFF
TRBJ1-4 13 many TRBV19 - TGTGCCAGTAGTCCTCGGGAACCTGAAAAACTGTTTTTT CASSPREPEKLFF
TRBJ2-5 16 - TRBV6-5 TRBD2 TGTGCCAGCCGATACACCCTAGCGGGGGGGATGGAGACCCAGTACTTC CASRYTLAGGMETQYF
TRBJ2-7 13 few TRBV6-1 - TGTGCCAGCAGGAGAGCACTCTCCTACGAGCAGTACTTC CASRRALSYEQYF
TRBJ2-6 18 many TRBV18 - TGTGCCAGCTCACCAAAGGACAGTGTTAGCTCTGGGGCCAACGTCCTGACTTTC CASSPKDSVSSGANVLTF